The 28 T cell receptor beta chains given below trace back to one sample, sequenced in a study of OX40 agonist ivuxolimab in advanced cancers. Data came from immunoSEQ multiplex PCR; TCRdb stores just in-frame clones and leaves some out. The repertoire includes fewer than 35,000 clones, 89% of them detected once, and roughly 0.92% sits in the top ten. Sequenced here: CD4+ or CD8+ T cells sorted from blood, sampled in a trial of the OX40 agonist ivuxolimab. The receptors here all came from an adult with an advanced solid tumor such as melanoma, head and neck, liver or kidney cancer.

The V and J genes are TRBV11-2 and TRBJ2-3; TRBD2 matches 11 bases. The germline V gene has CDR1 SGHAT and CDR2 FQNNGV. J was trimmed by 6 bases and V by 5 bases; bases with no gene match: 7. The CDR3 has 15 residues. CDR3 sequence (DNA): TGTGCCAGCAGCATAGCGGGAGGGCCAGGTGATACGCAGTATTTT. This translates into CASSIAGGPGDTQYF.

The V gene is TRBV4-3, the J gene TRBJ2-3; D gene ambiguous. V was cut by 4 bases and J by 0 bases, with 14 bases left in between. The CDR3 is made up of 16 amino acids. Germline-derived CDR1 and CDR2 are LGHNA and YSLEER. The CDR3 nucleotides read TGCGCCAGCAGCCTCCACCGGGCCTCTAGCACAGATACGCAGTATTTT. This translates into CASSLHRASSTDTQYF.

The CDR3 protein is CASSFSIQNTEAFF. The CDR3 bases are TGCGCCAGCAGCTTCTCTATCCAGAACACTGAAGCTTTCTTT. This chain uses TRBV5-1 with TRBJ1-1, with D unclear. The CDR3 spans 14 residues. Trimming pared 2 bases from V and 1 base from J, leaving 9 bases between. The V gene's germline CDR1 is SGHRS and CDR2 YFSETQ. Looking up the rest from reference TRBV5-1 and TRBJ1-1 gives the full variable domain: KAGVTQTPRYLIKTRGQQVTLSCSPISGHRSVSWYQQTPGQGLQFLFEYFSETQRNKGNFPGRFSGRQFSNSRSEMNVSTLELGDSALYLCASSFSIQNTEAFFGQGTRLTVV.

This sequence joins TRBV19 and TRBJ2-3; TRBD1 is a possible D gene (5 bases). CDR3 length: 15 amino acids. Germline V gene lookup returns CDR1 LNHDA and CDR2 SQIVND (reference sequence). The germline V and J ends were trimmed by 5 bases and 2 bases, with 14 bases remaining between them. The CDR3 spells CASSLTGGHTDTQYF. CDR3 nucleotides: TGTGCCAGTAGTCTCACAGGCGGCCACACAGATACGCAGTATTTT. The entire variable domain, with the rest obtained from reference TRBV19 and TRBJ2-3, is as follows: DGGITQSPKYLFRKEGQNVTLSCEQNLNHDAMYWYRQDPGQGLRLIYYSQIVNDFQKGDIAEGYSVSREKKESFPLTVTSAQKNPTAFYLCASSLTGGHTDTQYFGPGTRLTVL.

The chain employs TRBV7-9 and TRBJ2-5; possible D gene TRBD1, 6 bases. Germline lookup yields CDR1 SEHNR and CDR2 FQNEAQ (reference sequence). Trimming cost V 4 bases and J 4 bases, with 16 bases left between them. The CDR3 runs to 15 residues. The CDR3 nucleotides read TGTGCCAGCAGCTCACTCCTCAGGGGTGCAGAGACCCAGTACTTC. Protein product: CASSSLLRGAETQYF.

The CDR3 loop is CASRGPLWDEQFF. The CDR3 nucleotides are TGTGCCAGTAGGGGACCTCTTTGGGATGAGCAGTTCTTC. The chain recombines TRBV28 with TRBJ2-1, with D possibly called TRBD1 or TRBD2 (5 bases each). Trimming shortened V by 9 bases and J by 8 bases, and 17 bases separated the two germline ends. Germline V gives CDR1 MDHEN, CDR2 SYDVKM. The CDR3 is 13 residues long.

The chain couples TRBV19 to TRBJ1-4, with D hard to call. CDR3 length: 14 amino acids. The germline gives CDR1 LNHDA, CDR2 SQIVND (reference sequence). Trimming cost V 5 bases and J 0 bases, with 7 bases left between them. This chain's CDR3 is CASSWPATNEKLFF. The CDR3 DNA sequence: TGTGCCAGTAGTTGGCCCGCAACTAATGAAAAACTGTTTTTT.

The CDR3 here is CASSLQPSNIQYF. CDR3 DNA: TGTGCCAGCAGCTTACAGCCTTCAAACATTCAGTACTTC. The J gene is TRBJ2-4, the V gene TRBV7-8, with D hard to call. Germline V gene data show CDR1 as SGHVS and CDR2 as FQNEAQ. The CDR3 sequence is 13 residues long. V lost 2 bases and J lost 6, with 8 bases in between.

The chain is built from TRBV5-1 and TRBJ2-5; 9 nucleotides match TRBD2. The CDR3 extends over 14 amino acids. The germline V gene encodes CDR1 SGHRS and CDR2 YFSETQ. The J segment lost 2 bases and the V segment lost 4 bases, leaving 3 bases of the junction unmatched. CDR3 nucleotide sequence: TGCGCCAGCAGCACCGGACTAGCGCAAGAGACCCAGTACTTC. This codes for CASSTGLAQETQYF.

This clone has a single count. The J gene is TRBJ1-5, the V gene TRBV5-1; D is possibly TRBD1 (6 bases). Per the germline V gene, CDR1 is SGHRS and CDR2 is YFSETQ. The CDR3 totals 15 residues. The germline V and J ends were trimmed by 1 base and 2 bases, with 10 bases remaining between them. In DNA, the CDR3 is TGCGCCAGCAGCTTGTCGGGGGGCGGCAATCAGCCCCAGCATTTT. As protein: CASSLSGGGNQPQHF.

The chain combines TRBV7-6 with TRBJ2-2; 13 bases are a match to TRBD2. V was clipped by 4 bases and J by 5 bases; unmatched bases: 4. The germline V gene encodes CDR1 SGHVS and CDR2 FNYEAQ. This CDR3 spans 16 amino acids. CDR3 sequence (DNA): TGTGCCAGCAGCTCCTTACTAGCGGGAGGGACCGGGGAGCTGTTTTTT. Protein product: CASSSLLAGGTGELFF.

The DNA for the CDR3 is TGTGCCAGCAGCTTGGAGGCAGGGAGAACTGAAGCTTTCTTT. It yields the protein CASSLEAGRTEAFF. V is TRBV5-5 and J is TRBJ1-1, with a possible D match to TRBD1 (5 bases). This CDR3 is built from 14 residues. V gave up 0 bases and J gave up 5 bases, with 11 bases separating them. The germline V gene encodes CDR1 SGHKS and CDR2 YYEKEE (reference sequence).

The chain employs TRBV10-3 and TRBJ2-5, with a tentative D call TRBD2 (7 bases). CDR3 length equals 14 residues. Trimming took 8 bases from V and 4 from J, leaving 17 bases between them. Germline V CDR1 and CDR2: ENHRY, SYGVKD. As DNA, the CDR3 is TGTGCCATCGGGGGGGGCGGGAGCCGAGAGACCCAGTACTTC. Amino acids: CAIGGGGSRETQYF.

The chain recombines TRBV4-1 with TRBJ1-2; D unclear. V was clipped by 1 base and J by 1 base, with 7 bases between them. Looked up from germline, CDR1 is MGHRA and CDR2 is YSYEKL. This CDR3 is built from 14 residues. The CDR3 protein is CASSQVGDNYGYTF. CDR3 DNA: TGCGCCAGCAGCCAAGTTGGGGATAACTATGGCTACACCTTC.

The chain couples TRBV27 to TRBJ2-3; D is possibly TRBD2 (6 bases). Trimming shortened V by 2 bases and J by 3 bases, and 27 bases separated the two germline ends. Germline CDR1 and CDR2: MNHEY and SMNVEV (reference sequence). The CDR3 consists of 20 residues. The DNA for the CDR3 is TGTGCCAGCAGTTTAGCGAACGATCCTTGGCGGGGTAGATGGACAGATACGCAGTATTTT. Translation gives CASSLANDPWRGRWTDTQYF.

The CDR3 loop is CASSPRTGNYGYTF. In DNA, the CDR3 is TGTGCCAGCAGCCCGCGGACAGGGAACTATGGCTACACCTTC. The gene calls are TRBV7-6 and TRBJ1-2; 8 bases agree with TRBD1. V was pared by 5 bases and J by 2 bases, with 4 bases of the junction left unmatched. The CDR3 length is 14 residues. The germline V gene has CDR1 SGHVS and CDR2 FNYEAQ. Full variable domain (rest looked up from reference TRBV7-6 and TRBJ1-2): GAGVSQSPRYKVTKRGQDVALRCDPISGHVSLYWYRQALGQGPEFLTYFNYEAQQDKSGLPNDRFSAERPEGSISTLTIQRTEQRDSAMYRCASSPRTGNYGYTFGSGTRLTVV.

This rearrangement joins TRBV11-2 to TRBJ2-3; 12 nucleotides line up with TRBD2. The CDR3 consists of 17 residues. V dropped 5 bases and J dropped 0; count of bases not matched to a gene: 6. In germline, CDR1 is SGHAT, CDR2 FQNNGV. In DNA, the CDR3 is TGTGCCAGCAGCCGTGGACTAGCGGGGCCTAGCACAGATACGCAGTATTTT. It yields the protein CASSRGLAGPSTDTQYF.

There are a few counts of this clone. CDR3 sequence (DNA): TGTGCCAGCTCACCACCCGGGGCCCTCGGGACAGATACGCAGTATTTT. This codes for CASSPPGALGTDTQYF. The chain recombines TRBV18 with TRBJ2-3, with D possibly called TRBD1 or TRBD2 (5 bases each). The CDR3 extends over 16 amino acids. V lost 0 bases and J 3 bases, leaving 13 bases between the germline ends. The germline V gene encodes CDR1 KGHSH and CDR2 LQKENI.

The J gene is TRBJ2-1, the V gene TRBV5-8; no firm D call. This CDR3 has 17 amino acids. Trimming left V 0 bases short and J 0 bases short, with 13 bases between. CDR1 and CDR2 (germline): SGHTS, YDEGEE. The CDR3 nucleotides are TGTGCCAGCAGCTTGGCCAAATCCTTTTTCTCCTACAATGAGCAGTTCTTC. Protein sequence: CASSLAKSFFSYNEQFF.

The V gene is TRBV7-3, the J gene TRBJ2-5, with 7 nucleotides matching TRBD2. V dropped 3 bases and J dropped 5; count of bases not matched to a gene: 3. Per the germline V gene, CDR1 is SGHTA and CDR2 is FQGTGA. This CDR3 spans 13 amino acids. This chain's CDR3 is CASSLGGLETQYF. Written as DNA, the CDR3 is TGTGCCAGCAGCTTGGGAGGGCTGGAGACCCAGTACTTC.

The genes are TRBV29-1 and TRBJ1-5, with D tentatively TRBD1 (5 bases). Looked up from germline, CDR1 is SQVTM and CDR2 is ANQGSEA. The CDR3 runs to 14 residues. The ends were cut back, 4 bases at V and 2 bases at J, with 12 bases in the middle. This chain's CDR3 is CSVGGGKGNQPQHF. The DNA for the CDR3 is TGCAGCGTTGGGGGGGGGAAGGGCAATCAGCCCCAGCATTTT.

The rearrangement joins TRBV28 to TRBJ2-5, with 7 bases that match TRBD1. Losses at the gene ends were 4 bases for V and 3 bases for J; bases not matched to a gene: 5. This CDR3 is built from 14 residues. The germline gives CDR1 MDHEN, CDR2 SYDVKM. DNA for the CDR3: TGTGCCAGCAGTTCCTACAGGGGAGAAGAGACCCAGTACTTC. This translates into CASSSYRGEETQYF.

The chain is built from TRBV7-3 and TRBJ2-7; 12 positions match TRBD2. The CDR3 totals 13 residues. The germline V gene has CDR1 SGHTA and CDR2 FQGTGA. J lost 1 base, V lost 8 bases, and 0 bases had no gene match. This CDR3 reads CASGLAGSYEQYF. CDR3 sequence (DNA): TGTGCCAGCGGACTAGCGGGGTCCTACGAGCAGTACTTC.

The chain carries TRBV5-6 and TRBJ1-6; 9 nucleotides match TRBD1. The CDR3 is 15 amino acids. CDR1 is SGHDT and CDR2 is YYEEEE in the germline V gene. V shed 2 bases, J shed 5 bases, and the junction held 2 bases outside the gene matches. CDR3 coding DNA: TGTGCCAGCAGCTTCGGGACAGGGCATAATTCACCCCTCCACTTT. It yields the protein CASSFGTGHNSPLHF.

This clone was picked up one time. One end of the junction does not line up with germline, which may come from a read error. The identical CDR3 is also encoded by other nucleotide sequences in the sample. This rearrangement joins TRBV6-4 to TRBJ1-2, with 9 bases identical to TRBD1. Germline V gene sequence: CDR1 MRHNA, CDR2 SNTAGT. CDR3 length: 14 residues. The CDR3 protein is CASSVDRGSDGYTF. The CDR3 DNA reads as TGTGCCAGCAGTGTAGACAGGGGGTCTGATGGCTACACTTTC.

The V call is TRBV4-1, the J call TRBJ2-2; D remains unclear. Trimming cost V 0 bases and J 7 bases, with 6 bases left between them. There are 13 residues in the CDR3. CDR1 and CDR2 (germline): MGHRA, YSYEKL. CDR3 protein: CASSQDEFGELFF. The CDR3 nucleotides read TGCGCCAGCAGCCAAGATGAGTTCGGGGAGCTGTTTTTT.

The J gene is TRBJ2-7, the V gene TRBV11-2, with 8 positions matching TRBD1. Germline V gene data show CDR1 as SGHAT and CDR2 as FQNNGV. This CDR3 has 15 residues. The junction had 5 bases not matched to a gene; V was cut back by 1 base and J by 3 bases. The CDR3 nucleotides are TGTGCCAGCAGCTTAGCTGCAGGGGGCGGCTACGAGCAGTACTTC. Protein product: CASSLAAGGGYEQYF.

The chain combines TRBV9 with TRBJ2-5; D is perhaps TRBD2 (5 bases). This CDR3 comprises 13 residues. V was pared by 0 bases and J by 4 bases, with 7 bases between. The V gene's germline CDR1 is SGDLS and CDR2 YYNGEE. CDR3 DNA sequence: TGTGCCAGCAGCGTAGATGGGAGAGAGACCCAGTACTTC. Its translation is CASSVDGRETQYF.